The rows below give T cell receptor beta chains drawn from one sample of a study of cytomegalovirus exposure and HLA in healthy donors. The assay was immunoSEQ multiplex PCR, and TCRdb's table has in-frame clones only and misses some. Of roughly 150,000 clones listed, around 75% were seen once; the top ten hold around 3.2%. The sequenced sample was PBMCs. These receptor sequences come from a man aged 35 to 55 in good health and CMV-seronegative. The CDR3 runs from the conserved cysteine through the conserved F or W. A D gene is named only where the DNA matches it firmly. Clone size is shown for a subset of rows, as once, few, many or a class of expanded clone.

>.|TRBV4-3|16|TRBJ1-1|TRBD1
TGCGCCAGCAGCCACGGACAGGGGGCTTTGAACACTGAAGCTTTCTTT
CASSHGQGALNTEAFF
>.|TRBV6-6|15|TRBJ1-5|.
TGTGCCAGCAGTCCGGGTCTTTATAGCAATCAGCCCCAGCATTTT
CASSPGLYSNQPQHF
>.|TRBV5-4|15|TRBJ2-7|.
TGTGCCAGCAGCTTCGCGACAACAGACCCCTACGAGCAGTACTTC
CASSFATTDPYEQYF
>.|TRBV10-1|15|TRBJ2-7|.
TGCGCCAGCAGTGTTAGGACAACCCTCTTCTACGAGCAGTACTTC
CASSVRTTLFYEQYF
>once|TRBV6-5|14|TRBJ2-5|TRBD2
TGTGCCAGCAGTTCGGGACTAGCGGTGGCTACCCAGTACTTC
CASSSGLAVATQYF
>.|TRBV6-6|16|TRBJ2-7|.
TGTGCCAGCAGCCTGTACGGACAGCCAATTACCTACGAGCAGTACTTC
CASSLYGQPITYEQYF
>.|TRBV5-6|15|TRBJ2-2|TRBD2
TGTGCCAGCAGCTTAACTGCGGGAGACTTCGGGGAGCTGTTTTTT
CASSLTAGDFGELFF
>.|TRBV30|14|TRBJ1-2|TRBD1
TGTGCCTCCCGGGACAGAGCTACTAACTATGGCTACACCTTC
CASRDRATNYGYTF
>.|TRBV19|13|TRBJ1-1|TRBD1
TGTGCCAGTAGGCCCAACAGGGGCGCTGAAGCTTTCTTT
CASRPNRGAEAFF
>.|TRBV30|13|TRBJ1-2|.
TGTGCCTGGAGTCGGGGGGAACTATACGGCTACACCTTC
CAWSRGELYGYTF
>.|TRBV7-2|15|TRBJ1-2|TRBD1
TGTGCCAGCAGCTTGTGGGGACAGGGGGACTATGGCTACACCTTC
CASSLWGQGDYGYTF
>.|TRBV7-9|18|TRBJ2-6|.
TGTGCCAGCAGCTTATTTGGTGAGGGCTACTCTGGGGCCAACGTCCTGACTTTC
CASSLFGEGYSGANVLTF
>.|TRBV27|14|TRBJ1-1|.
TGTGCCAGCAGTTCTCCAGGGTGGAACACTGAAGCTTTCTTT
CASSSPGWNTEAFF
>.|TRBV12-2|15|TRBJ2-7|.
TGTGCAAGTCGCCCAGGGACAGAGGGATTCTACGAGCAGTACTTC
CASRPGTEGFYEQYF
>.|TRBV5-8|14|TRBJ2-7|.
TGTGCCAGCAGCCCAGGTGGGGCTAGCGACGAGCAGTACTTC
CASSPGGASDEQYF
>.|TRBV7-9|15|TRBJ2-7|TRBD1
TGTGCCAGCAGCTTCTTGGGACAGTCTATCTACGAGCAGTACTTC
CASSFLGQSIYEQYF
>.|TRBV20-1|11|TRBJ2-7|.
TGCAGTGCTAGATCCGGGGACGAGCAGTACTTC
CSARSGDEQYF
>once|TRBV30|13|TRBJ2-3|TRBD1
TGTGCCTGGGACAGGGCTTCTCTTGGTACGCAGTATTTT
CAWDRASLGTQYF
>once|TRBV5-1|16|TRBJ2-2|.
TGCGCCAGCAGCTTGGACTGGGGGAGGAGGACCGGGGAGCTGTTTTTT
CASSLDWGRRTGELFF
>.|TRBV9|15|TRBJ1-4|.
TGTGCCAGCAGCGTAACAGGTGCAACTAATGAAAAACTGTTTTTT
CASSVTGATNEKLFF
>.|TRBV2|11|TRBJ1-2|TRBD1
TGTGCCAGCAGCGACAGGGCCGGATACACCTTC
CASSDRAGYTF
>few|TRBV28|15|TRBJ1-2|TRBD1
TGTGCCAGCAGACGTCCCGGACAGGTCCTATATGGCTACACCTTC
CASRRPGQVLYGYTF
>.|TRBV4-3|16|TRBJ2-4|.
TGCGCCAGCAGCCAAGTCGGTGGGGGGGCCAAAAACATTCAGTACTTC
CASSQVGGGAKNIQYF
>.|TRBV19|18|TRBJ2-1|TRBD2
TGTGCCAGTAGTATGCGTCTAGCGGGAGGTCTCGTCTACAATGAGCAGTTCTTC
CASSMRLAGGLVYNEQFF
>.|TRBV25-1|10|TRBJ2-1|.
TGTGCCAGCGGAACTAGCGAGCAGTTCTTC
CASGTSEQFF
>.|TRBV30|13|TRBJ2-7|TRBD1
TGTGCCCGAGGGGGACAGGGCGGTTACGAGCAGTACTTC
CARGGQGGYEQYF
>few|TRBV4-2|14|TRBJ2-1|TRBD1
TGTGCCAGCAGCCAAGAGACAGGGTCGAATGAGCAGTTCTTC
CASSQETGSNEQFF
>once|TRBV6-5|14|TRBJ2-1|TRBD2
TGTGCCAGCAGTTACTCCGGGACTAGAAGTGAGCAGTTCTTC
CASSYSGTRSEQFF
>.|TRBV19|16|TRBJ1-1|TRBD1
TGTGCCAGTAACTCCGGGGGGACAGGGGGCTACACTGAAGCTTTCTTT
CASNSGGTGGYTEAFF
>.|TRBV9|16|TRBJ2-2|.
TGTGCCAGCAGCGTCCGGGGGGCGTCGGAGACCGGGGAGCTGTTTTTT
CASSVRGASETGELFF
>.|TRBV5-6|15|TRBJ1-5|.
TGTGCCAGCAGCTTGGTTGTTGCGCCGAATCAGCCCCAGCATTTT
CASSLVVAPNQPQHF
>.|TRBV5-6|12|TRBJ1-3|.
TGTGCCAGCAGCATCCTTGGAAACACCATATATTTT
CASSILGNTIYF
>.|TRBV19|15|TRBJ1-4|TRBD1
TGTGCCAGTAGGAGGATCGACAGGGGAGGGGAAAAACTGTTTTTT
CASRRIDRGGEKLFF
>.|TRBV4-1|13|TRBJ2-7|TRBD1
TGCGCCAGCAGCCTTACAGGGGACCGCGAGCAGTACTTC
CASSLTGDREQYF
>.|TRBV7-2|16|TRBJ1-5|.
TGTGCCAGCAGCTTATCGGCAGGGTGGGATAATCAGCCCCAGCATTTT
CASSLSAGWDNQPQHF
>.|TRBV2|13|TRBJ2-7|.
TGTGCCAGCAGTGCCAGCGTCTCCTACGAGCAGTACTTC
CASSASVSYEQYF
>few|TRBV2|15|TRBJ2-3|.
TGTGCCAGCAGTATGGAAGCGGAAAGCACAGATACGCAGTATTTT
CASSMEAESTDTQYF
>few|TRBV7-9|15|TRBJ1-1|.
TGTGCCAGCAGCTTAGGGGTTACAGGGAACACTGAAGCTTTCTTT
CASSLGVTGNTEAFF
>.|TRBV9|13|TRBJ2-5|.
TGTGCCAGCAGCCCGACTATTCAAGAGACCCAGTACTTC
CASSPTIQETQYF
>.|TRBV19|15|TRBJ1-2|.
TGTGCCGGTAGTAAATCGAAACGAGGCAACTATGGCTACACCTTC
CAGSKSKRGNYGYTF
>once|TRBV15|15|TRBJ2-1|TRBD2
TGTGCCACCAGCGGTATAGCGGGACCAAGGAATGAGCAGTTCTTC
CATSGIAGPRNEQFF
>few|TRBV5-8|14|TRBJ1-2|.
TGTGCCAGCAGCTTTGCCGTACTTAACTATGGCTACACCTTC
CASSFAVLNYGYTF
>.|TRBV19|15|TRBJ2-2|TRBD2
TGTGCCAGTAGTCCCACTAGCGCGAACACCGGGGAGCTGTTTTTT
CASSPTSANTGELFF
>.|TRBV5-8|13|TRBJ2-3|.
TGTGCCAGCAGCTTTCTGGAGCGGGATACGCAGTATTTT
CASSFLERDTQYF
>.|TRBV7-9|15|TRBJ2-1|.
TGTGCCAGCAGCTTAGTGGACAGATACTACAATGAGCAGTTCTTC
CASSLVDRYYNEQFF
>.|TRBV7-7|16|TRBJ2-1|TRBD2
TGTGCCAGCAGCCCGACGGGGGGGATCTCCTACAATGAGCAGTTCTTC
CASSPTGGISYNEQFF
>.|TRBV6-6|15|TRBJ2-7|TRBD1
TGTGCCAGCAGTCGTGGACAGGGCGGGGTAGGCGAGCAGTACTTC
CASSRGQGGVGEQYF
>.|TRBV27|14|TRBJ2-7|TRBD1
TGTGCCAGCAGTTTTGACAGGGTTGCCTACGAGCAGTACTTC
CASSFDRVAYEQYF
>few|TRBV5-6|13|TRBJ2-2|.
TGTGCCAGCAGCTTGACGGTGCCCGGGGAGCTGTTTTTT
CASSLTVPGELFF
>few|TRBV5-1|20|TRBJ2-6|TRBD1
TGCGCCAGCAGCCCGACAGGCCCGGGACAGGGTCGGTCTGGGGCCAACGTCCTGACTTTC
CASSPTGPGQGRSGANVLTF
>.|TRBV6-5|15|TRBJ2-1|TRBD1
TGTGCCAGCAGTTACGACAGGGTGGAATACAATGAGCAGTTCTTC
CASSYDRVEYNEQFF
>.|TRBV2|14|TRBJ1-6|TRBD1
TGTGCCAGCAGCGTTGGACAGGGTTTTTCCCCCCTCCACTTT
CASSVGQGFSPLHF
>.|TRBV7-9|13|TRBJ2-2|.
TGTGCCAGCAGCTTTAGCGCGGCCGGGGAGCTGTTTTTT
CASSFSAAGELFF
>.|TRBV7-3|17|TRBJ1-2|.
TGTGCCAGCAGCTCGCACCGACGCAGGGTGGCAAACTATGGCTACACCTTC
CASSSHRRRVANYGYTF
>.|TRBV18|16|TRBJ2-3|.
TGTGCCAGCTCACCACTCGAGGGAGTAGGCACAGATACGCAGTATTTT
CASSPLEGVGTDTQYF
>.|TRBV5-6|15|TRBJ2-7|.
TGTGCCAGCAGCTTGAGCAGGGTTTCCTGGTCCGAGCAGTACTTC
CASSLSRVSWSEQYF